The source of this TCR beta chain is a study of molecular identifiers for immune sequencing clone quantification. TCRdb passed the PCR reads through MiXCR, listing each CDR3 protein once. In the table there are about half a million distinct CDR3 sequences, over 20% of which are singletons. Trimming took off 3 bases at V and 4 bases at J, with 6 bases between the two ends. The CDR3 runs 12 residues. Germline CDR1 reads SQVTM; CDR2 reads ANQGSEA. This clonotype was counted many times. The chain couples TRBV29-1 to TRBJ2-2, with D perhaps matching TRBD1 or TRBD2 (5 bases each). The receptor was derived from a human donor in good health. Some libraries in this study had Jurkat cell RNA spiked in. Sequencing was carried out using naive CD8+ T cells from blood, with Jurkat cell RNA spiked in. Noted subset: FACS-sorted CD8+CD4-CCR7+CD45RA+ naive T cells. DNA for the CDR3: TGCAGCGTTGAGGGGGTCACCGGGGAGCTGTTTTTT. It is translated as CSVEGVTGELFF.